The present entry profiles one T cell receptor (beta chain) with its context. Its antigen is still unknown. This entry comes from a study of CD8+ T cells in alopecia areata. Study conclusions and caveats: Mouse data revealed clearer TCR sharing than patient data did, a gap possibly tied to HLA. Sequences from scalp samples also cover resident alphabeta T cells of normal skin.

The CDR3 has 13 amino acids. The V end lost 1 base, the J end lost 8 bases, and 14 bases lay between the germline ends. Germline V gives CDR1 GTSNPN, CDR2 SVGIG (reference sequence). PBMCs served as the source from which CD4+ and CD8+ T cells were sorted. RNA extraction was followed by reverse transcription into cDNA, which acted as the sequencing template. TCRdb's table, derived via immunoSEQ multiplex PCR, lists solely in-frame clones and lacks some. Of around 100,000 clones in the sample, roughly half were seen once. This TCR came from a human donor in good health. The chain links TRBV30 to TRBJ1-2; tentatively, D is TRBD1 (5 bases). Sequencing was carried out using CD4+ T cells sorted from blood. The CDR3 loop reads CAWSGGSGEGYTF. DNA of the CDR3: TGTGCCTGGAGTGGAGGGTCGGGGGAAGGCTACACCTTC. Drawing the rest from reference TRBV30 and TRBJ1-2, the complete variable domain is SQTIHQWPATLVQPVGSPLSLECTVEGTSNPNLYWYRQAAGRGLQLLFYSVGIGQISSEVPQNLSASRPQDRQFILSSKKLLLSDSGFYLCAWSGGSGEGYTFGSGTRLTVV.